This TCR beta chain was identified in a study of PD-L1 blockade in urothelial cancer (TCRdb year 2017). With regard to the full study: All patients started therapy around 2014 and received atezolizumab 1,200 mg intravenously every 3 weeks. Eight to ten patients achieved durable clinical benefit and some 21 did not. In the same patients, whole exome sequencing and RNA sequencing of pretreatment tumors were performed in addition to TCR sequencing. Under 30 patients had pretreatment blood TCR-seq, about 25 had at least one posttreatment blood collection, and about 25 had tumor TCR-seq. Blood samples were analyzed at 3 weeks after treatment start (second dose) and at 6 weeks after treatment start. Durable clinical benefit meant progression-free survival longer than 6 months, and TCR features were also tested against progression-free and overall survival. An ECOG performance status of 0 or 1 was recorded for the patients, and 0 to 3 prior chemotherapy regimens had been received by the patients. Twenty-five of 29 patients were identified as males with urothelial cancer of bladder origin, and a prior smoking history was reported by 18 of 29 patients. Blood samples yielded a median of about 150,000 T cells and 65,000 to 95,000 unique TCRs, with median clonality 0.080. Pretreatment tumor samples and matched peripheral blood, collected serially before and after atezolizumab treatment, underwent TCR sequencing. The study was an exploratory multi-omic analysis of somatic, immune and clinical correlates of response to PD-L1 blockade with atezolizumab in urothelial cancer.

The CDR3 holds 13 amino acids from the cysteine to the phenylalanine. CDR3 DNA is the only sequence kept; it has 39 bases, read in frame from the first base. According to the germline V gene (reference sequence), CDR1 reads WNHNN and CDR2 reads SYGVQD. Compared with germline, V lacks 6 bases and J lacks 7 bases; bases without a gene match: 6. This sample's time point label indicates: peripheral blood 6 weeks after treatment start. A cohort of around 28 patients with locally advanced or metastatic urothelial carcinoma, treated at Memorial Sloan Kettering on a trial protocol, was included. Peripheral blood mononuclear cells were collected from each patient pretreatment and during treatment, giving between 1 and 8 total time points per patient. The Qiagen DNeasy Blood extraction kit was used to purify genomic DNA from total PBMCs and tumor samples. Collected pretreatment and during treatment, PBMCs were isolated and stored as previously described.

Broad study findings and their caveats: Small sample size (n ≈ 29) and many exploratory analyses mean the results are intended to be hypothesis-generating. At 3 weeks after the start of treatment, tumor-associated TCR clones in peripheral blood had expanded more in patients with durable benefit (n ≈ 24, p = 0.022). A pretreatment peripheral blood TCR clonality below the median was linked to improved progression-free and overall survival.

Each PCR received spiked-in synthetic TCR analog templates so that absolute template abundance could be estimated from read counts. Using the immunoSEQ assay, TCRbeta CDR3 regions were amplified from genomic DNA with bias-controlled V and J gene primers. Sequencing of rearranged TCRbeta segments was done at approximately 20X coverage. In the source study's methods: Sequencing errors were corrected by clustering and CDR3s were annotated against IMGT to assign V, D and J genes. Downstream analyses used only productive TCRbeta rearrangements, leaving out any out-of-frame or stop-codon sequences. Clonality was computed as one minus Shannon entropy normalized by the log of the number of unique productive sequences. Clones differing between time points or between blood and tumor were identified by Fisher's exact test with Benjamini-Hochberg correction at adjusted p below 0.01. TCRdb's version of the immuneACCESS table is confined to in-frame rearrangements and falls short of the full clone set. An unresolved V gene accounts for under half of the shortfall where checked; the remainder is of unknown origin. That table furnishes V, J and clone size, whereas the DNA furnished D and trimming. This sample has around 50,000 clones in its table, and about 88% of those were observed once. The ten largest clones capture 2.4% of the sample.

Comment on this clone: No cognate antigen has been identified for it. Qualities for individual bases were not recorded, and no much larger clone is one base off.

The chain is assembled from TRBV10-1 and TRBJ2-1, with 7 bases in between that match TRBD2. Source: PBMCs, taken around atezolizumab (anti-PD-L1) treatment. The sequence was obtained from a man aged 55 to 70 with urothelial cancer. In nucleotide form, the sequence is TGCGCCAGCAGCTACGGTAGCGGGAATGAGCAGTTCTTC. Translated, this is CASSYGSGNEQFF.